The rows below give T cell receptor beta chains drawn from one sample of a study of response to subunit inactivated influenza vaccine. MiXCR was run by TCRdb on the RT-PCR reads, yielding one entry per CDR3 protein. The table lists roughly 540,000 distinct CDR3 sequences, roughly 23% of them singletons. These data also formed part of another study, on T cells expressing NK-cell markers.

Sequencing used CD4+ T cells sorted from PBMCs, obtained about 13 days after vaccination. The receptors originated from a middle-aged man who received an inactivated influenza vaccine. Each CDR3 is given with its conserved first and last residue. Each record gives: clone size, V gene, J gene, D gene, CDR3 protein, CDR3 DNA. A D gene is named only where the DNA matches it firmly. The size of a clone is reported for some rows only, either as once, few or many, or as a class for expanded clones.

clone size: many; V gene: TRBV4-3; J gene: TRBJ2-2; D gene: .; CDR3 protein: CASRYRQDTGELFF; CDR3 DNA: TGCGCCAGCAGATATCGACAGGACACCGGGGAGCTGTTTTTT
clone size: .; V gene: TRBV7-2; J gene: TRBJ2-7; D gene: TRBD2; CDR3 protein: CASSSIAGGRSYEQYF; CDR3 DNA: TGTGCCAGCAGCTCCATAGCGGGAGGCCGCTCCTACGAGCAGTACTTC
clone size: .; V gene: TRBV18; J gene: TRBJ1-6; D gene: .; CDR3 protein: CASSARQVSSPLHF; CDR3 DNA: TGTGCCAGCTCAGCAAGACAAGTGAGCTCACCCCTCCACTTT
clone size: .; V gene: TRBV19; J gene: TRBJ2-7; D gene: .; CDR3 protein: CASSISGQGVYEQYF; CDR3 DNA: TGTGCCAGTAGTATCAGTGGGCAGGGCGTCTACGAGCAGTACTTC
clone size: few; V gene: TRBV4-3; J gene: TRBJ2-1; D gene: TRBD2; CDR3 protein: CASSQESGLAGSYNEQFF; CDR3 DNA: TGCGCCAGCAGCCAAGAGTCGGGACTAGCGGGATCCTACAATGAGCAGTTCTTC
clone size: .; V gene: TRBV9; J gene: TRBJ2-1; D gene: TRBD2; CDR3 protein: CASSVGGGQVYNEQFF; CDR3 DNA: TGTGCCAGCAGCGTAGGCGGGGGGCAGGTTTACAATGAGCAGTTCTTC
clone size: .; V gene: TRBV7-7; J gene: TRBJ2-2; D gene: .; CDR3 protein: CASSLRAPGELFF; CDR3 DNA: TGTGCTAGCAGCCTCCGGGCCCCCGGGGAGCTGTTTTTT
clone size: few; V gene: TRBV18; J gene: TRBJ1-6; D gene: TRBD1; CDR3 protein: CASSPTGTGGHSPLHF; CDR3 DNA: TGTGCCAGCTCACCGACCGGGACAGGGGGTCATTCACCCCTCCACTTT
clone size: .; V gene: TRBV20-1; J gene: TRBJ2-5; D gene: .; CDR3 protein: CSARVRQYQETQYF; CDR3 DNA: TGCAGTGCTAGAGTTCGGCAGTACCAAGAGACCCAGTACTTC
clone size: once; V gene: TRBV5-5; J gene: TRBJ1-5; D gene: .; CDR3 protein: CASSVTGQRNQPQHF; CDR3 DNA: TGTGCCAGCAGCGTTACAGGACAGCGCAATCAGCCCCAGCATTTT
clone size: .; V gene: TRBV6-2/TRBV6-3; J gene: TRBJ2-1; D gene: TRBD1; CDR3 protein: CASSASGGKLNSQFF; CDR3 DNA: TGTGCCAGCAGTGCCTCAGGGGGAAAGCTCAATTCGCAGTTCTTC
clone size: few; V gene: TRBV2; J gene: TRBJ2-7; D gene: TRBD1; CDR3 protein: CASTVDRGASHEQYF; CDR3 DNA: TGTGCCAGCACCGTAGACAGGGGCGCCTCCCACGAGCAGTACTTC
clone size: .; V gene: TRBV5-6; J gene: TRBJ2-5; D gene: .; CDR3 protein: CASIKSGQYGTQYF; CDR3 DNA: TGTGCCAGCATCAAATCCGGGCAATATGGGACCCAGTACTTC
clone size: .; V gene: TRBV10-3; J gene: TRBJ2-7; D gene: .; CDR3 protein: CAISDTVLGAYEQYF; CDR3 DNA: TGTGCCATCAGTGACACAGTACTGGGCGCCTACGAGCAGTACTTC
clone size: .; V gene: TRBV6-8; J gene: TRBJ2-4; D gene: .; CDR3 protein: CASRPQDIHIQYF; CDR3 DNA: TGTGCCAGCAGACCTCAGGACATACACATTCAGTACTTC
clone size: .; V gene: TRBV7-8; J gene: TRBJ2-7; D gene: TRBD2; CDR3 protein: CASSLYRSSGRKAYEQYF; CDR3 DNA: TGTGCCAGCAGCTTATATCGGTCTAGCGGGAGAAAAGCCTACGAGCAGTACTTC
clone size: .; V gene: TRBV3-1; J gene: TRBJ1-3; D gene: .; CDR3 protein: CASSQGSGGGNTIYF; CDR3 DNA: TGTGCCAGCAGCCAAGGTAGCGGGGGTGGAAACACCATATATTTT
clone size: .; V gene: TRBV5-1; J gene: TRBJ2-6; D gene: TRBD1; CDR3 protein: CASSQTGPGANVLTF; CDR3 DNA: TGCGCCAGCAGCCAGACAGGGCCTGGGGCCAACGTCCTGACTTTC
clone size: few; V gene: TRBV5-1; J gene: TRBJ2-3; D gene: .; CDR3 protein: CASSPTGRWTDTQYF; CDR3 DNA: TGCGCCAGCAGCCCGACAGGACGATGGACAGATACGCAGTATTTT
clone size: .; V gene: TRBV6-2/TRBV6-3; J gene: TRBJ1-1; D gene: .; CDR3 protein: CASSERNTEAFF; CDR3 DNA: TGTGCCAGCAGTGAGCGGAACACTGAAGCTTTCTTT
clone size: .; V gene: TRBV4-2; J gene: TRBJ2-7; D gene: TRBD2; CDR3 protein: CASSPRLSGGTAYEQYF; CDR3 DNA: TGTGCCAGCAGCCCTCGACTGAGCGGGGGGACCGCCTACGAGCAGTACTTC
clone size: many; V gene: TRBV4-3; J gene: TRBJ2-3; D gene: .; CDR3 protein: CASSQSPGRTDTQYF; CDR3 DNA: TGCGCCAGCAGCCAGAGCCCGGGCCGCACAGATACGCAGTATTTT
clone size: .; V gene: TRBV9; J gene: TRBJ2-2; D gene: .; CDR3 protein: CASKGRVGPGELFF; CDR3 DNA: TGTGCCAGCAAGGGACGAGTGGGCCCCGGGGAGCTGTTTTTT
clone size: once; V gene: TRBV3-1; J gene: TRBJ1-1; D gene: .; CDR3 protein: CASSSQMGEGTEAFF; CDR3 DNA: TGTGCCAGCAGCTCCCAAATGGGGGAGGGGACTGAAGCTTTCTTT
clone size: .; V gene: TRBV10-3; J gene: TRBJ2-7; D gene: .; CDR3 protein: CAISDTVRSYEQYF; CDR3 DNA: TGTGCCATCAGTGACACAGTGCGGAGCTACGAGCAGTACTTC
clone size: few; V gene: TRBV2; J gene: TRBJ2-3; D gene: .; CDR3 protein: CASSKETTQSDTQYF; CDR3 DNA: TGTGCCAGCAGTAAGGAGACCACCCAGTCAGATACGCAGTATTTT
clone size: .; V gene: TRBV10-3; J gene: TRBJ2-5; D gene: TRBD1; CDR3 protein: CAVKLTGGMETQYF; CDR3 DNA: TGTGCCGTAAAATTGACAGGGGGAATGGAGACCCAGTACTTC
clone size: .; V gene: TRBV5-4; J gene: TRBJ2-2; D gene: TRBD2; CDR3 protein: CASSLSSGGVTGELFF; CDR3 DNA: TGTGCCAGCAGCTTGTCTAGCGGGGGGGTCACCGGGGAGCTGTTTTTT
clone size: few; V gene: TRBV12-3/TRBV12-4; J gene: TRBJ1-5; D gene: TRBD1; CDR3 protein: CASSRGQGIRNQPQHF; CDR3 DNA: TGTGCCAGCAGCCGCGGACAGGGCATCCGCAATCAGCCCCAGCATTTT
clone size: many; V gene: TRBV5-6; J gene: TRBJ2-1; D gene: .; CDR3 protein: CASSSPHRSSYNEQFF; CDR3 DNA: TGTGCCAGCAGCTCACCCCATCGTTCGTCCTACAATGAGCAGTTCTTC
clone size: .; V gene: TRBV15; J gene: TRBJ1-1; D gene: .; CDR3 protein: CATSRGRRSETEAFF; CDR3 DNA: TGTGCCACCAGCAGGGGAAGACGCTCCGAAACTGAAGCTTTCTTT
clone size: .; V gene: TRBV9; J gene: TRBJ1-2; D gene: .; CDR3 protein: CASSVGVDSGYTF; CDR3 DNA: TGTGCCAGCAGCGTTGGAGTGGACTCCGGCTACACCTTC
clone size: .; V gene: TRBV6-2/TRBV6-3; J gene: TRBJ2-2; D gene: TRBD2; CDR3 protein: CASSYYQRGNGELFF; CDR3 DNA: TGTGCCAGCAGTTACTACCAGCGGGGTAACGGGGAGCTGTTTTTT
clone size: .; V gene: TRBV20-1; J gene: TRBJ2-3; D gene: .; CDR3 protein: CSARKTARTDTQYF; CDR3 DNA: TGCAGTGCTAGGAAAACGGCTCGGACAGATACGCAGTATTTT
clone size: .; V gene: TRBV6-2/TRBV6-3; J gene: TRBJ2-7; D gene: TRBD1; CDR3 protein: CASSRDRDPYEQYF; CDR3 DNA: TGTGCCAGCAGCCGCGACAGGGATCCCTACGAGCAGTACTTC
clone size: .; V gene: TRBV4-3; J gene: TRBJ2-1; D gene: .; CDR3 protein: CASSQDFVGSDNEQFF; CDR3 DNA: TGCGCCAGCAGCCAAGATTTTGTAGGGTCAGACAATGAGCAGTTCTTC
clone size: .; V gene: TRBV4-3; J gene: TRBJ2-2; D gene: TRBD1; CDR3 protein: CASSQEDRVAGELFF; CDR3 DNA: TGCGCCAGCAGCCAAGAGGACAGGGTCGCCGGGGAGCTGTTTTTT
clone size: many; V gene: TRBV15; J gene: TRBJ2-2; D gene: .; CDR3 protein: CATTGSTGELFF; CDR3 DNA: TGTGCCACCACCGGCAGCACCGGGGAGCTGTTTTTT
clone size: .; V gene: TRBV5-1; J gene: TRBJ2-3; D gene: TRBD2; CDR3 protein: CASTPSGRTDTQYF; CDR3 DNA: TGCGCCAGCACACCTAGCGGGAGGACAGATACGCAGTATTTT
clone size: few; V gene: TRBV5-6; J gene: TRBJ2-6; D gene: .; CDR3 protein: CASSGPLGANVLTF; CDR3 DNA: TGTGCCAGCAGCGGCCCCCTCGGGGCCAACGTCCTGACTTTC
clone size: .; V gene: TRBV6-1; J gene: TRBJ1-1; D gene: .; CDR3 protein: CASSESARLQAFF; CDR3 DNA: TGTGCCAGCAGTGAATCAGCCCGACTTCAAGCTTTCTTT
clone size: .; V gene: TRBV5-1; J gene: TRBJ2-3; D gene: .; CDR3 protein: CASSLARGATDTQYF; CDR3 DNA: TGCGCCAGCAGCTTGGCCCGAGGGGCTACAGATACGCAGTATTTT
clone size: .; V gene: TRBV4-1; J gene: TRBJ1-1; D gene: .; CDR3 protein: CASSQDKQGNTEAFF; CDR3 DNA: TGCGCCAGCAGCCAAGATAAGCAGGGCAACACTGAAGCTTTCTTT
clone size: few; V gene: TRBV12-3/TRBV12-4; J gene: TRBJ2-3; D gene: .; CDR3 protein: CASSTRGTDTQYF; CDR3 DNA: TGTGCCAGCAGTACCCGGGGCACAGATACGCAGTATTTT
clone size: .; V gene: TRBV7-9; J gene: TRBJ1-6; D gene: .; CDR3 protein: CASSLIRHLNSPLHF; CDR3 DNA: TGTGCCAGCAGCTTAATACGGCACCTAAATTCACCCCTCCACTTT